This T cell receptor (beta chain) was retrieved from a study of cytomegalovirus exposure and HLA in healthy donors. Primers included in the PCR were 60 Vbeta and 13 Jbeta primers. Sequencing was performed with immunoSEQ multiplex PCR; in TCRdb, only in-frame clones are kept and a portion is missing. In the table there are some 170,000 clones, roughly 79% of which are singletons. This TCR was sampled from a woman aged 18-29 years in good health and CMV-seropositive. Input material: PBMCs.

Here the CDR3 DNA reads TGTGCCAGCATGCTCGGTCTCTATGGCTACACCTTC. It codes for CASMLGLYGYTF. The chain carries TRBV2 and TRBJ1-2; D call uncertain. Germline V gives CDR1 SNHLY, CDR2 FYNNEI. Trimming cost V 7 bases and J 4 bases, with 10 bases left between them. This CDR3 has 12 amino acids.